The 20 T cell receptor beta chains given below trace back to one sample, sequenced in a study of T cell responses to AZD1222 COVID-19 vaccine (TCRdb year 2021). The time point tag for this specimen amounts to: about 28 days (+/-7) after the second vaccine dose. The meaning of the sample's treatment or condition label: meningococcal conjugate vaccine given as trial control. Library preparation used the immunoSEQ multiplex PCR assay. TCRdb took over this immuneACCESS table, retaining in-frame rearrangements with V and J assigned. Such tables are incomplete; in checked studies, under half of the missing clones stem from an unresolved V gene, and the remainder is unexplained. The sample table contains 200,000 to 250,000 clones; only one count was recorded for around 94% of them. The ten largest clones represent 1.7% of the sample. Here the sequenced sample was peripheral blood, taken 28 days after the second dose of the MenACWY control vaccine. These receptors were obtained from an adult who received the MenACWY meningococcal vaccine as a control.

This chain links TRBV18 with TRBJ2-7; 7 bases fit TRBD1. The CDR3 length is 16 residues. V shed 0 bases, J shed 5 bases, and the junction held 10 bases outside the gene matches. Germline CDR1 and CDR2: KGHSH and LQKENI. Here the CDR3 reads CASSPPNRGTKDEQYF. CDR3 coding DNA: TGTGCCAGCTCACCACCGAACAGGGGTACAAAGGACGAGCAGTACTTC.

The V and J genes are TRBV6-5 and TRBJ1-1; the match to TRBD1 covers 9 bases. The CDR3 has 15 amino acids. V was pared by 0 bases and J by 6 bases, with 5 bases of the junction left unmatched. Germline CDR1 is MNHEY and CDR2 is SVGAGI. This CDR3 reads CASSYSGQGRAEAFF. The CDR3 DNA sequence: TGTGCCAGCAGTTACTCGGGACAGGGCCGTGCTGAAGCTTTCTTT.

V is TRBV9 and J is TRBJ1-5; 7 nucleotides match TRBD1. Losses at the gene ends were 2 bases for V and 5 bases for J; bases not matched to a gene: 4. Germline CDR1 is SGDLS and CDR2 is YYNGEE. The CDR3 is 14 amino acids. This CDR3 is CASSVGDSYQPQHF. CDR3 bases: TGTGCCAGCAGCGTTGGGGACAGCTATCAGCCCCAGCATTTT.

The rearrangement links TRBV5-1 to TRBJ2-7; TRBD1 aligns across 7 bases. V dropped 0 bases and J dropped 4; count of bases not matched to a gene: 4. In germline, CDR1 is SGHRS, CDR2 YFSETQ. The CDR3 length is 14 residues. CDR3 sequence (DNA): TGCGCCAGCAGCTTGGCCAACAGGGGTTACGAGCAGTACTTC. Protein: CASSLANRGYEQYF.

V usage is TRBV5-5 and J usage is TRBJ2-7, with D possibly matching TRBD1 (6 bases). The length of the CDR3 is 14 residues. Germline V lookup: CDR1 SGHKS, CDR2 YYEKEE (reference sequence). V was pared by 4 bases and J by 2 bases, with 13 bases between. CDR3 DNA: TGTGCCAGCAGCGCGCCACAGGGTCCCTACGAGCAGTACTTC. This gives the protein CASSAPQGPYEQYF.

V and J are TRBV28 and TRBJ1-5; D is unclear. The germline gives CDR1 MDHEN, CDR2 SYDVKM. The V end was cut by 5 bases, the J end by 3 bases, with 11 bases between. The CDR3 extends over 14 amino acids. CDR3 coding DNA: TGTGCCAGCAGTAGAGGGCAGCTCAATCAGCCCCAGCATTTT. Protein: CASSRGQLNQPQHF.

The CDR3 spells CASSARGRGGNQPQHF. For the CDR3, the DNA is TGTGCCAGTAGTGCGAGGGGGCGCGGAGGCAATCAGCCCCAGCATTTT. The genes are TRBV19 and TRBJ1-5; TRBD1 aligns across 7 bases. Germline values: CDR1 LNHDA, CDR2 SQIVND (reference sequence). V was clipped by 5 bases and J by 2 bases; unmatched bases: 9. This CDR3 is built from 16 residues.

The chain uses TRBV11-1 and TRBJ1-1; the D gene is possibly TRBD1 (5 bases). The V gene's germline CDR1 is SGHAT and CDR2 FQDESV (reference sequence). V lost 5 bases, J lost 4 bases, and 14 bases lay in between. The CDR3 covers 14 residues. The CDR3 DNA reads TGTGCCAGCAGCCAGGAAAGGGGATCCACTGAAGCTTTCTTT. Residues: CASSQERGSTEAFF.

This chain links TRBV19 with TRBJ2-7; D is possibly TRBD1 or TRBD2 (5 bases each). Germline values: CDR1 LNHDA, CDR2 SQIVND (reference sequence). The CDR3 is 14 amino acids. V lost 3 bases and J 6 bases, leaving 15 bases between the germline ends. CDR3 sequence: CASSIGAASSEQYF. The CDR3 coding sequence is TGTGCCAGTAGTATCGGGGCAGCGTCGAGCGAGCAGTACTTC.

The V and J genes are TRBV7-9 and TRBJ2-2; D call uncertain. The CDR3 covers 12 residues. Looked up from germline, CDR1 is SEHNR and CDR2 is FQNEAQ (reference sequence). V was shortened by 5 bases and J by 0 bases, with 1 base between the two germline ends. CDR3 amino acids: CASSPNTGELFF. DNA of the CDR3: TGTGCCAGCAGCCCGAACACCGGGGAGCTGTTTTTT.

The CDR3 loop reads CASSAGLLSSYNEQFF. In DNA form, the CDR3 reads TGTGCCAGCAGTGCCGGACTTTTGAGCTCCTACAATGAGCAGTTCTTC. The rearrangement joins TRBV6-1 to TRBJ2-1; TRBD2 is a possible D gene (5 bases). The CDR3 consists of 16 residues. The ends were cut back, 4 bases at V and 0 bases at J, with 13 bases in the middle. Germline CDR1 and CDR2: MNHNS and SASEGT.

CDR3 coding DNA: TGTGCCAGCAGCGGAGGGGGGAGAGAGACCCAGTACTTC. Protein sequence: CASSGGGRETQYF. The chain carries TRBV7-9 and TRBJ2-5; D could derive from TRBD1 or TRBD2 (6 bases each). Trimming removed 5 bases at V and 4 bases at J, with 11 bases between. There are 13 residues in the CDR3. Germline assignment: CDR1 SEHNR and CDR2 FQNEAQ (reference sequence). The entire variable domain, with the rest obtained from reference TRBV7-9 and TRBJ2-5, is as follows: DTGVSQNPRHKITKRGQNVTFRCDPISEHNRLYWYRQTLGQGPEFLTYFQNEAQLEKSRLLSDRFSAERPKGSFSTLEIQRTEQGDSAMYLCASSGGGRETQYFGPGTRLLVL.

The rearrangement uses TRBV4-3 and TRBJ2-7; 9 bases match TRBD2. This CDR3 region has 16 residues. Germline values: CDR1 LGHNA, CDR2 YSLEER. J was trimmed by 4 bases and V by 0 bases; bases with no gene match: 7. CDR3 region: CASSQDWLAGAYEQYF. The CDR3 region has the DNA TGCGCCAGCAGCCAAGATTGGTTAGCGGGGGCGTACGAGCAGTACTTC.

J is TRBJ2-1 and V is TRBV5-1; unclear D gene. Trimming took 4 bases from V and 4 from J, leaving 18 bases between them. In germline, CDR1 is SGHRS, CDR2 YFSETQ. The CDR3 runs 16 residues. The CDR3 reads CASSGRSVGSYNEQFF. The CDR3 region has the DNA TGCGCCAGCAGCGGGCGGTCCGTGGGGTCTTACAATGAGCAGTTCTTC. The full variable domain, with the rest looked up from reference TRBV5-1 and TRBJ2-1, is KAGVTQTPRYLIKTRGQQVTLSCSPISGHRSVSWYQQTPGQGLQFLFEYFSETQRNKGNFPGRFSGRQFSNSRSEMNVSTLELGDSALYLCASSGRSVGSYNEQFFGPGTRLTVL.

This chain connects TRBV9 to TRBJ2-7; tentative D call: TRBD1 (6 bases). The V gene's germline CDR1 is SGDLS and CDR2 YYNGEE. The CDR3 loop spans 14 amino acids. The V end lost 0 bases, the J end lost 3 bases, and 10 bases lay between the germline ends. CDR3 sequence (DNA): TGTGCCAGCAGCGTAGCTACAGGGAGCTACGAGCAGTACTTC. Its protein product is CASSVATGSYEQYF.

V gene TRBV7-2 combines with J gene TRBJ2-3, with D possibly being TRBD2 (7 bases). Per the germline V gene, CDR1 is SGHTA and CDR2 is FQGNSA. Deletions cut 1 base from V and 3 bases from J, with 11 bases between. The CDR3 has 15 residues. CDR3 nucleotides: TGTGCCAGCAGCTTAGGGCGGGGGCGGACAGATACGCAGTATTTT. Translated: CASSLGRGRTDTQYF.

The V and J genes are TRBV27 and TRBJ2-7; D is possibly TRBD1 (6 bases). Trimming pared 1 base from V and 3 bases from J, leaving 10 bases between. Germline V CDR1 and CDR2: MNHEY, SMNVEV (reference sequence). CDR3 length: 14 residues. CDR3 residues: CASSLFAGDYEQYF. CDR3 in DNA: TGTGCCAGCAGTTTATTCGCAGGGGACTACGAGCAGTACTTC.

This chain joins TRBV7-9 and TRBJ1-1, with a possible D match to TRBD1 (5 bases). CDR1 and CDR2 (germline): SEHNR, FQNEAQ (reference sequence). The CDR3 has 15 amino acids. With 0 bases removed from V and 1 base from J, the gap between germline ends came to 9 bases. CDR3 DNA: TGTGCCAGCAGCTTAGCTCAGGGCCGGAACACTGAAGCTTTCTTT. Translation: CASSLAQGRNTEAFF.

The CDR3 region is CASSPGRYGYTF. DNA of the CDR3: TGTGCCAGCAGCCCCGGACGATACGGCTACACCTTC. The chain joins TRBV9 to TRBJ1-2; D gene ambiguous. Germline V gene sequence: CDR1 SGDLS, CDR2 YYNGEE. There are 12 residues in the CDR3. Trimming took off 4 bases at V and 8 bases at J, with 12 bases between the two ends.

In its sample, this clone was seen once. The chain combines TRBV5-6 with TRBJ1-6; D is unresolved. This CDR3 region has 15 residues. Trimming pared 4 bases from V and 5 bases from J, leaving 13 bases between. Per the germline V gene, CDR1 is SGHDT and CDR2 is YYEEEE. The CDR3, as DNA: TGTGCCAGCAGCCTGCGGACCAGTGATAATTCACCCCTCCACTTT. Amino acid sequence: CASSLRTSDNSPLHF.